This T cell receptor (beta chain) originates from a study of blood T cell repertoires in COVID-19. This CDR3 is 15 amino acids long. The ends lost 3 bases at V and 4 bases at J; junction bases unmatched: 5. Per germline, CDR1 MNHEY and CDR2 SMNVEV (reference sequence). The study assigned cohorts using participant-reported clinical history. Measured with immunoSEQ multiplex PCR; TCRdb has only the in-frame clones, and not every one. The table has under 200,000 clones, 65% to 85% seen once. The chain recombines TRBV27 with TRBJ2-3, with TRBD1 matching over 9 bases. Material for sequencing was PBMCs or T cells enriched from blood (not recorded which). This receptor was obtained from a woman aged 45-65 years in a cohort exposed to, infected with or recovered from COVID-19 (not recorded which). CDR3 loop: CASSFEGQGPDTQYF. CDR3 in DNA: TGTGCCAGCAGTTTTGAGGGACAGGGCCCAGATACGCAGTATTTT.